This TCR beta chain was identified in a study of T cell responses to AZD1222 COVID-19 vaccine. Method: immunoSEQ multiplex PCR; TCRdb's copy keeps in-frame clones and lacks some. This table has under 130,000 clones, around 91% appearing once. There are 12 residues in the CDR3. The V end lost 7 bases, the J end lost 4 bases, and 10 bases lay between the germline ends. This TCR was recovered from an adult in good health. This chain links TRBV12-3 or TRBV12-4 with TRBJ1-2; tentatively, D is TRBD1 (6 bases). The source material was peripheral blood, sampled on day 0 of AZD1222 vaccination. The CDR3 bases are TGTGCCAGCACGGTACAGGGCTATGGCTACACCTTC. Translating it yields CASTVQGYGYTF.